One and the same sample provided the 28 T cell receptor beta chains below, sequenced in a study of human T cells and chemical hapten exposure. In TCRdb, the RACE reads were re-called with MiXCR into one record per CDR3 protein. The sample holds 80,000 to 100,000 distinct CDR3 sequences, around 10% seen once. The time point is: pre-sensitization, week 0. Treatment: therapeutic diphenylcyclopropenone sensitization with weekly scalp DPC. This sample comprised whole blood, obtained in connection with sensitization to the hapten diphenylcyclopropenone (DPC). The receptors stem from a woman between 40 and 55 years old with alopecia areata. Some clones in this sample may be carry-over from other donors' samples.

V and J are TRBV7-9 and TRBJ2-4, with no clear D. CDR3 length: 15 residues. Trimming removed 0 bases from V and 1 base from J, with 7 bases in between. Germline V gene data show CDR1 as SEHNR and CDR2 as FQNEAQ (reference sequence). CDR3: CASSLAAVAKNIQYF. The CDR3 nucleotides read TGTGCCAGCAGCTTAGCGGCGGTCGCCAAAAACATTCAGTACTTC.

This clonotype was picked up many times. The chain couples TRBV6-5 to TRBJ2-2; 7 bases are a match to TRBD2. J lost 0 bases, V lost 10 bases, and 5 bases had no gene match. The CDR3 contains 14 residues. Looked up from germline, CDR1 is MNHEY and CDR2 is SVGAGI. CDR3 DNA: TGTGCCACCCGACGGGGGGCGAACACCGGGGAGCTGTTTTTT. This encodes CATRRGANTGELFF.

The rearrangement joins TRBV2 to TRBJ2-5; D might be TRBD1 or TRBD2, each matching 5 bases. The germline V gene has CDR1 SNHLY and CDR2 FYNNEI. The V end was cut by 3 bases, the J end by 3 bases, with 14 bases between. The CDR3 has 15 residues. The CDR3 nucleotides are TGTGCCAGCAGTGACGTGGGACGGGCCAAAGAGACCCAGTACTTC. Its translation: CASSDVGRAKETQYF.

This clonotype was seen only a few times. V usage is TRBV7-2 and J usage is TRBJ2-1; the D is unclear. The CDR3 extends over 12 amino acids. Germline V gene data show CDR1 as SGHTA and CDR2 as FQGNSA. With 3 bases removed from V and 4 bases from J, the gap between germline ends came to 4 bases. In DNA, the CDR3 is TGTGCCAGCAGCTTCGGATACAATGAGCAGTTCTTC. Translation: CASSFGYNEQFF.

In this sample, this clonotype turned up a few times. V and J are TRBV7-9 and TRBJ2-1; 11 positions agree with TRBD1. CDR3 length equals 15 residues. The V gene's germline CDR1 is SEHNR and CDR2 FQNEAQ (reference sequence). V shed 5 bases and J 10 bases; nucleotides not matched to a gene: 10. The CDR3 nucleotides read TGTGCCAGCAGCCCCGGGACAGGGGGTGGGTGGGAGCAGTTCTTC. Its protein product is CASSPGTGGGWEQFF.

At least ten counts were recorded for this clonotype. J is TRBJ2-1 and V is TRBV7-9; 7 bases map to TRBD1. Per germline, CDR1 SEHNR and CDR2 FQNEAQ (reference sequence). CDR3 size: 15 residues. V shed 5 bases, J shed 7 bases, and the junction held 11 bases outside the gene matches. The CDR3 is CASSPSRQGPNEQFF. As DNA, the CDR3 is TGTGCCAGCAGCCCCTCGAGACAGGGTCCGAATGAGCAGTTCTTC.

The chain recombines TRBV14 with TRBJ2-7, with 7 positions matching TRBD1. J lost 10 bases, V lost 6 bases, and 9 bases had no gene match. This CDR3 is built from 12 residues. Germline assignment: CDR1 SGHDN and CDR2 FVKESK. The CDR3 DNA reads TGTGCCAGCAGTAGGGGGACAGTTCTTCAGTACTTC. The encoded protein is CASSRGTVLQYF.

The chain joins TRBV7-6 to TRBJ2-7; 12 positions agree with TRBD2. In germline, CDR1 is SGHVS, CDR2 FNYEAQ. CDR3 length equals 15 residues. The V segment lost 1 base and the J segment 4 bases; nucleotides outside the gene matches: 2. CDR3 nucleotide sequence: TGTGCCAGCAGCTTAGGACTAGCGGGGGAGTACGAGCAGTACTTC. Protein product: CASSLGLAGEYEQYF.

In this sample, this clonotype turned up a few times. The chain links TRBV9 to TRBJ2-1; no clear D. Germline CDR1 SGDLS, CDR2 YYNGEE. Deletions cut 3 bases from V and 9 bases from J, with 7 bases between. The CDR3 covers 11 residues. The DNA of the CDR3 is TGTGCCAGCAGCGAGCCCGGTGAGCAGTTCTTC. This translates into CASSEPGEQFF.

This clonotype has a count of ten or more. The chain has TRBV4-2 and TRBJ1-6; maybe TRBD1 (5 bases). V was shortened by 1 base and J by 7 bases, with 11 bases between the two germline ends. The CDR3 covers 15 residues. Germline V gene lookup returns CDR1 LGHNA and CDR2 YNFKEQ. The CDR3 loop is CASSQGGEGNSPLHF. The CDR3 nucleotides read TGTGCCAGCAGCCAAGGAGGGGAGGGAAATTCACCCCTCCACTTT.

The CDR3 loop is CASRTPGQGYEQYF. The CDR3 DNA reads TGTGCCAGCCGGACCCCGGGACAGGGCTACGAGCAGTACTTC. The V gene is TRBV6-5, the J gene TRBJ2-7, with 9 nucleotides matching TRBD1. CDR3 length: 14 residues. Germline V gene sequence: CDR1 MNHEY, CDR2 SVGAGI. V lost 8 bases to trimming and J lost 3 bases; unmatched junction nucleotides: 8.

The rearrangement uses TRBV7-9 and TRBJ1-5; D possibly corresponds to TRBD1 (5 bases). Deletions cut 6 bases from V and 7 bases from J, with 16 bases between. The CDR3 loop spans 14 amino acids. Germline V gives CDR1 SEHNR, CDR2 FQNEAQ (reference sequence). CDR3 DNA sequence: TGTGCCAGCAGTTTCTCGGGGCCAAAACAGCCCCAGCATTTT. Translation gives CASSFSGPKQPQHF. Full variable domain (missing parts from reference TRBV7-9 and TRBJ1-5): DTGVSQNPRHKITKRGQNVTFRCDPISEHNRLYWYRQTLGQGPEFLTYFQNEAQLEKSRLLSDRFSAERPKGSFSTLEIQRTEQGDSAMYLCASSFSGPKQPQHFGDGTRLSIL.

The chain employs TRBV4-2 and TRBJ2-2; D is possibly TRBD1 (5 bases). Germline V gene sequence: CDR1 LGHNA, CDR2 YNFKEQ. The CDR3 contains 18 residues. The V end was cut by 1 base, the J end by 1 base, with 16 bases between. The chain's CDR3 is CASSQGAGLFRNTGELFF. CDR3 bases: TGTGCCAGCAGCCAAGGGGCAGGGCTATTCCGGAACACCGGGGAGCTGTTTTTT.

The gene calls are TRBV7-9 and TRBJ1-1; 7 bases align to TRBD1. This CDR3 contains 17 residues. V dropped 4 bases and J dropped 0; count of bases not matched to a gene: 11. Germline CDR1 and CDR2: SEHNR and FQNEAQ (reference sequence). CDR3: CASSYGQVPGVNTEAFF. The CDR3 region has the DNA TGTGCCAGCAGCTACGGACAGGTCCCGGGTGTGAACACTGAAGCTTTCTTT.

This clonotype was recorded a few times. This sequence joins TRBV7-6 and TRBJ1-1; possibly TRBD1 for D (6 bases). There are 16 residues in the CDR3. The V and J ends lost 1 base and 3 bases respectively, with 15 bases between them. CDR1 and CDR2 from the germline V gene are SGHVS and FNYEAQ. The CDR3 DNA is TGTGCCAGCAGCTTAGTTCCAGGACAGTCTTACACTGAAGCTTTCTTT. Its translation is CASSLVPGQSYTEAFF.

This clonotype was picked up many times. V is TRBV7-9 and J is TRBJ2-1; D is unclear. Germline V CDR1 and CDR2: SEHNR, FQNEAQ (reference sequence). The CDR3 is made up of 16 amino acids. The ends were cut back, 5 bases at V and 0 bases at J, with 14 bases in the middle. As DNA, the CDR3 is TGTGCCAGCAGCCCCCCGGGCCTGAGCTCCTACAATGAGCAGTTCTTC. As protein: CASSPPGLSSYNEQFF. The complete variable domain, with remaining parts taken from reference TRBV7-9 and TRBJ2-1, reads DTGVSQNPRHKITKRGQNVTFRCDPISEHNRLYWYRQTLGQGPEFLTYFQNEAQLEKSRLLSDRFSAERPKGSFSTLEIQRTEQGDSAMYLCASSPPGLSSYNEQFFGPGTRLTVL.

This clonotype appeared many times. This chain links TRBV27 with TRBJ2-4, with no clear D. V was trimmed by 6 bases and J by 5 bases, leaving 5 bases between them. Germline V CDR1 and CDR2: MNHEY, SMNVEV (reference sequence). The CDR3 loop spans 11 amino acids. The CDR3: CASSWQNIQYF. CDR3 sequence (DNA): TGTGCCAGCAGCTGGCAAAACATTCAGTACTTC.

The sample holds many counts of this clonotype. The gene calls are TRBV7-2 and TRBJ1-5, with 10 bases matching TRBD1. CDR1 SGHTA and CDR2 FQGNSA come from the germline V gene. The CDR3 is made up of 20 amino acids. J gave up 0 bases and V 6 bases, and 17 bases lay outside the gene matches. Here the CDR3 DNA reads TGTGCCAGCAGTAAGACTGGTTCGGGACAGGGGCCTTATAGCAATCAGCCCCAGCATTTT. This encodes CASSKTGSGQGPYSNQPQHF. The full variable domain, completed using reference TRBV7-2 and TRBJ1-5, is GAGVSQSPSNKVTEKGKDVELRCDPISGHTALYWYRQSLGQGLEFLIYFQGNSAPDKSGLPSDRFSAERTGGSVSTLTIQRTQQEDSAVYLCASSKTGSGQGPYSNQPQHFGDGTRLSIL.

This clonotype was observed many times. V is TRBV5-1 and J is TRBJ2-5; TRBD2 matches 11 bases. This CDR3 is 16 amino acids long. V lost 0 bases, J lost 3 bases, and 4 bases stayed unmatched. Germline V gene lookup returns CDR1 SGHRS and CDR2 YFSETQ. This CDR3 reads CASSLVLAGAEETQYF. The CDR3 DNA follows: TGCGCCAGCAGCTTGGTACTAGCGGGGGCGGAAGAGACCCAGTACTTC.

In this sample, this clonotype turned up a few times. The chain has TRBV7-2 and TRBJ2-7; no clear D gene. CDR3 length: 14 residues. V lost 4 bases, J lost 6 bases, and 16 bases lay in between. CDR1 and CDR2 from the germline V gene are SGHTA and FQGNSA. CDR3 coding DNA: TGTGCCAGCAGCTCAAGGAAGGCTGGGCCCGAGCAGTACTTC. The encoded protein is CASSSRKAGPEQYF.

Ten or more counts support this clonotype. The V call is TRBV5-1, the J call TRBJ2-1; a possible D gene is TRBD1 (6 bases). Germline CDR1 and CDR2: SGHRS and YFSETQ. This CDR3 contains 15 residues. V dropped 0 bases and J dropped 7 bases, with 14 bases sitting between them. CDR3 DNA sequence: TGCGCCAGCAGCTTGGTTTTCCGGGGACAAAATGAGCAGTTCTTC. Protein: CASSLVFRGQNEQFF.

The rearrangement joins TRBV7-2 to TRBJ2-1; the D is unclear. The CDR3 has 12 amino acids. V gave up 1 base and J gave up 13 bases, with 11 bases separating them. CDR1 is SGHTA, CDR2 FQGNSA, per germline. The DNA of the CDR3 is TGTGCCAGCAGCTTAGTGGGGATTGGTCAGTTCTTC. Amino acid sequence: CASSLVGIGQFF.

This clonotype was seen a few times. The chain joins TRBV5-5 to TRBJ1-6, with 7 positions matching TRBD1. V trimming: 5 bases; J trimming: 2 bases; junction bases outside the gene matches: 1. The CDR3 contains 14 residues. Germline V gene sequence: CDR1 SGHKS, CDR2 YYEKEE (reference sequence). The CDR3 sequence is CASRGGAYNSPLHF. CDR3 coding DNA: TGTGCCAGCAGAGGGGGCGCCTATAATTCACCCCTCCACTTT.

The sample holds many counts of this clonotype. The V and J genes are TRBV4-1 and TRBJ1-5; TRBD1 matches at 7 bases. V dropped 0 bases and J dropped 5; count of bases not matched to a gene: 4. This CDR3 contains 15 residues. Germline V gene data show CDR1 as MGHRA and CDR2 as YSYEKL. The DNA of the CDR3 is TGCGCCAGCAGCCAAGATCAGGGGGGGCATCAGCCCCAGCATTTT. Its protein product is CASSQDQGGHQPQHF.

This clonotype was detected many times. J is TRBJ1-2 and V is TRBV27; D remains unclear. In germline, CDR1 is MNHEY, CDR2 SMNVEV (reference sequence). CDR3 length: 13 amino acids. Trimming removed 4 bases from V and 0 bases from J, with 6 bases in between. CDR3 residues: CASSWSANYGYTF. The CDR3 region has the DNA TGTGCCAGCAGTTGGTCAGCTAACTATGGCTACACCTTC.

In this sample, this clonotype turned up many times. This chain uses TRBV20-1 with TRBJ1-6; D ambiguous. Trimming removed 6 bases at V and 3 bases at J, with 12 bases between. CDR3 size: 14 residues. CDR1 is DFQATT and CDR2 is SNEGSKA in the germline V gene (reference sequence). CDR3 DNA sequence: TGCAGTGCCACCCGGGCGGACTATAATTCACCCCTCCACTTT. The encoded protein is CSATRADYNSPLHF.

Only a few counts were recorded for this clonotype. The chain couples TRBV29-1 to TRBJ2-1, with D unclear. Germline V lookup: CDR1 SQVTM, CDR2 ANQGSEA. The V and J ends lost 1 base and 7 bases respectively, with 8 bases between them. The CDR3 spans 12 residues. CDR3 DNA: TGCAGCGTTGAAGGTCTAGGGAATGAGCAGTTCTTC. It translates to CSVEGLGNEQFF.

The sample holds many counts of this clonotype. V gene TRBV7-9 combines with J gene TRBJ2-3; 9 nucleotides align to TRBD2. In germline, CDR1 is SEHNR, CDR2 FQNEAQ (reference sequence). This CDR3 has 15 residues. V lost 2 bases and J lost 6; bases outside the gene matches: 6. CDR3 region: CASSLLSSGEDTQYF. The CDR3 region has the DNA TGTGCCAGCAGCTTACTGTCTAGCGGGGAGGATACGCAGTATTTT.